Listed here are 13 T cell receptor beta chains from one sample, sequenced in a study of cytomegalovirus exposure and HLA in healthy donors. The protocol was immunoSEQ multiplex PCR, while the TCRdb copy is restricted to in-frame clones and leaves out a portion. This table holds about 130,000 clones, just under 90% found once. What was sequenced was PBMCs. Receptors originate from a man between 25 and 39 years old in good health and CMV-seronegative.

The chain couples TRBV18 to TRBJ2-7, with a tentative D call TRBD2 (5 bases). The CDR3 contains 13 residues. The germline V gene encodes CDR1 KGHSH and CDR2 LQKENI. V dropped 6 bases and J dropped 6 bases, with 15 bases sitting between them. The CDR3 DNA follows: TGTGCCAGCTCGCCAGACCTCGGAGGCGAGCAGTACTTC. Protein sequence: CASSPDLGGEQYF.

The chain employs TRBV19 and TRBJ1-4; 8 bases map to TRBD1. The ends lost 4 bases at V and 6 bases at J; junction bases unmatched: 4. This CDR3 has 14 residues. Germline CDR1 and CDR2: LNHDA and SQIVND (reference sequence). The CDR3 loop is CASSKTGEDEKLFF. CDR3 coding DNA: TGTGCCAGTAGTAAGACAGGGGAGGATGAAAAACTGTTTTTT.

This rearrangement joins TRBV7-8 to TRBJ2-3, with D tentatively TRBD1 (5 bases). The V gene lost 6 bases and the J gene lost 5 bases, with 18 bases spanning the gap. The CDR3 runs to 15 residues. CDR1 is SGHVS, CDR2 FQNEAQ, per germline. CDR3 in amino acids: CASRLNRGGEDTQYF. Written as DNA, the CDR3 is TGTGCCAGCAGACTTAATAGGGGTGGTGAAGATACGCAGTATTTT.

The chain links TRBV28 to TRBJ1-4; the match to TRBD1 covers 11 bases. The CDR3 spans 15 residues. V was pared by 10 bases and J by 3 bases, with 7 bases of the junction left unmatched. In germline, CDR1 is MDHEN, CDR2 SYDVKM. CDR3 protein: CATGTGGGSNEKLFF. CDR3 DNA: TGTGCCACCGGGACAGGGGGAGGGTCTAATGAAAAACTGTTTTTT.

The rearrangement joins TRBV9 to TRBJ2-3; 10 nucleotides match TRBD1. Germline V CDR1 and CDR2: SGDLS, YYNGEE. Trimming removed 4 bases from V and 11 bases from J; junction bases left unmatched: 10. The CDR3 covers 14 residues. This CDR3 reads CASSIVPGQGLQYF. In DNA, the CDR3 is TGTGCCAGCAGCATTGTCCCGGGACAGGGGTTGCAGTATTTT. Complete variable domain (other parts from reference TRBV9 and TRBJ2-3): DSGVTQTPKHLITATGQRVTLRCSPRSGDLSVYWYQQSLDQGLQFLIQYYNGEERAKGNILERFSAQQFPDLHSELNLSSLELGDSALYFCASSIVPGQGLQYFGPGTRLTVL.

The chain employs TRBV5-1 and TRBJ2-5, with TRBD1 matching over 9 bases. The CDR3 contains 16 residues. V lost 0 bases, J lost 6 bases, and 9 bases stayed unmatched. Looked up from germline, CDR1 is SGHRS and CDR2 is YFSETQ. In DNA, the CDR3 is TGCGCCAGCAGCTTGGCCGGCGGGACAGGGAAACAGACCCAGTACTTC. It codes for CASSLAGGTGKQTQYF. The whole variable domain, filled in from reference TRBV5-1 and TRBJ2-5, reads KAGVTQTPRYLIKTRGQQVTLSCSPISGHRSVSWYQQTPGQGLQFLFEYFSETQRNKGNFPGRFSGRQFSNSRSEMNVSTLELGDSALYLCASSLAGGTGKQTQYFGPGTRLLVL.

The chain recombines TRBV19 with TRBJ1-4, with 7 positions matching TRBD1. The CDR3 loop spans 15 amino acids. Trimming removed 5 bases from V and 7 bases from J; junction bases left unmatched: 10. In germline, CDR1 is LNHDA, CDR2 SQIVND (reference sequence). CDR3 in DNA: TGTGCCAGTAGTTTCCAGACAGGGTTAAGTGAAAAACTGTTTTTT. It encodes CASSFQTGLSEKLFF. Complete variable domain (other parts from reference TRBV19 and TRBJ1-4): DGGITQSPKYLFRKEGQNVTLSCEQNLNHDAMYWYRQDPGQGLRLIYYSQIVNDFQKGDIAEGYSVSREKKESFPLTVTSAQKNPTAFYLCASSFQTGLSEKLFFGSGTQLSVL.

The CDR3 DNA reads TGTGCCAGCAAGCGCAGCACAGATACGCAGTATTTT. It is translated as CASKRSTDTQYF. The chain recombines TRBV11-2 with TRBJ2-3; D gene uncertain. Trimming left V 7 bases short and J 0 bases short, with 5 bases between. Germline CDR1 and CDR2: SGHAT and FQNNGV. The CDR3 consists of 12 residues.

The gene calls are TRBV4-2 and TRBJ2-4; D possibly corresponds to TRBD2 (7 bases). This CDR3 comprises 14 residues. The germline V and J ends were trimmed by 3 bases and 2 bases, with 8 bases remaining between them. The V gene's germline CDR1 is LGHNA and CDR2 YNFKEQ. This chain's CDR3 is CASSQGGPKNIQYF. CDR3 sequence (DNA): TGTGCCAGCAGCCAGGGGGGGCCCAAAAACATTCAGTACTTC.

CDR3 nucleotides: TGTGCCAGCAGCGGGACGCGGGGCCTCAACTATGGCTACACCTTC. Its translation: CASSGTRGLNYGYTF. This sequence joins TRBV7-2 and TRBJ1-2; tentative D call: TRBD1 (5 bases). From germline, CDR1 is SGHTA and CDR2 FQGNSA. This CDR3 has 15 amino acids. Trimming removed 5 bases at V and 2 bases at J, with 15 bases between.

The V and J genes are TRBV29-1 and TRBJ2-1; 15 nucleotides line up with TRBD2. V was clipped by 2 bases and J by 7 bases; unmatched bases: 6. Germline V gene data show CDR1 as SQVTM and CDR2 as ANQGSEA. This CDR3 contains 16 residues. DNA of the CDR3: TGCAGCGTTGAAAAAAGGACTAGCGGGGGGGCGAATGAGCAGTTCTTC. Translated, it gives CSVEKRTSGGANEQFF.

The chain carries TRBV6-1 and TRBJ2-1; D remains ambiguous. The CDR3 consists of 13 residues. The V and J ends lost 6 bases and 0 bases respectively, with 6 bases between them. Germline V gives CDR1 MNHNS, CDR2 SASEGT. In nucleotides, the CDR3 is TGTGCCAGCAGCTCGGGCTCCTACAATGAGCAGTTCTTC. Protein sequence: CASSSGSYNEQFF.

The chain carries TRBV27 and TRBJ2-7; the D gene is possibly TRBD1 (6 bases). CDR1 is MNHEY, CDR2 SMNVEV, per germline (reference sequence). This CDR3 region has 15 residues. V was cut by 5 bases and J by 2 bases, with 16 bases left in between. The chain's CDR3 is CASSPTYDRPYEQYF. DNA of the CDR3: TGTGCCAGCAGTCCAACGTACGACAGGCCCTACGAGCAGTACTTC.